This TCR beta chain was documented in a study of shared clonotypes between healthy human individuals. The data were produced by immunoSEQ multiplex PCR, yet TCRdb's version contains in-frame clones alone and is incomplete. The sample carries a few million clones, just over 90% recorded once. This clone was counted a single time. Other DNA sequences from this sample encode an identical CDR3 as well. The V and J ends lost 0 bases and 4 bases respectively, with 11 bases between them. Germline values: CDR1 SGHRS, CDR2 YFSETQ. The length of the CDR3 is 15 residues. The source of this sequence is a man younger than 35 in good health. This chain joins TRBV5-1 and TRBJ1-5; D is unclear. Sequencing input: naive CD4+ T cells sorted from blood. As to subset: CD45RA+ positively selected. The CDR3 coding sequence is TGCGCCAGCAGCTTGGGCGGGGTTAGTAATCAGCCCCAGCATTTT. Encoded protein: CASSLGGVSNQPQHF.